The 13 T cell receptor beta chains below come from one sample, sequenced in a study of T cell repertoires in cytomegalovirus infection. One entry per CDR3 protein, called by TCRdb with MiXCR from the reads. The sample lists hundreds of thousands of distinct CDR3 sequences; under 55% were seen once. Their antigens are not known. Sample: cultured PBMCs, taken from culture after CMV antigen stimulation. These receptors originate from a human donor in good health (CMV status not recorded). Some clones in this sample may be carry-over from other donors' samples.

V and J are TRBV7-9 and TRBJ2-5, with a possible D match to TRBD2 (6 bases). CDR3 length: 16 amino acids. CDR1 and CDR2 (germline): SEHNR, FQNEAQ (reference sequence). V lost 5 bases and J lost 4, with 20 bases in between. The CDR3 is CASSIARSGGRETQYF. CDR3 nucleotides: TGTGCCAGCAGCATTGCCCGGTCCGGGGGTAGAGAGACCCAGTACTTC.

CDR3 residues: CASSPPTSGGANEQFF. The CDR3 DNA follows: TGTGCCAGCAGCCCGCCGACTAGCGGGGGGGCCAATGAGCAGTTCTTC. This chain joins TRBV7-9 and TRBJ2-1; 14 bases map to TRBD2. CDR3 length: 16 amino acids. J gave up 6 bases and V 5 bases, and 6 bases lay outside the gene matches. CDR1 and CDR2 from the germline V gene are SEHNR and FQNEAQ (reference sequence).

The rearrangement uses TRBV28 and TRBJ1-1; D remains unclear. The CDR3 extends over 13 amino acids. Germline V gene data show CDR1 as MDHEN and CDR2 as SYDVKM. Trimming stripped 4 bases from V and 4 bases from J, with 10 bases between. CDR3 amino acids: CASSYPPRTEAFF. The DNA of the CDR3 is TGTGCCAGCAGTTACCCCCCTCGCACTGAAGCTTTCTTT. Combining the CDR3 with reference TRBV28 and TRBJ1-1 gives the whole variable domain DVKVTQSSRYLVKRTGEKVFLECVQDMDHENMFWYRQDPGLGLRLIYFSYDVKMKEKGDIPEGYSVSREKKERFSLILESASTNQTSMYLCASSYPPRTEAFFGQGTRLTVV.

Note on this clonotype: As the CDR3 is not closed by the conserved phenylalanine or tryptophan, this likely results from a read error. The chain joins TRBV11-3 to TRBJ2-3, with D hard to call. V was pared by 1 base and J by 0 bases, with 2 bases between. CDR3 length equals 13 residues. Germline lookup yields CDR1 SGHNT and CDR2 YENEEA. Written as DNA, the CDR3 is TGTGCCAGCAGCTTAGCTAGCACAGATACGCAGTATGTT. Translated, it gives CASSLASTDTQYV.

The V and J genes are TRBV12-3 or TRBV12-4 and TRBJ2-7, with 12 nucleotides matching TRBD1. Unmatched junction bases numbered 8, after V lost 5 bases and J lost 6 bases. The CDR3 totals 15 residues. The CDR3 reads CASSPPGQGAVEQYF. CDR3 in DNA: TGTGCCAGCAGTCCACCGGGACAGGGGGCTGTCGAGCAGTACTTC.

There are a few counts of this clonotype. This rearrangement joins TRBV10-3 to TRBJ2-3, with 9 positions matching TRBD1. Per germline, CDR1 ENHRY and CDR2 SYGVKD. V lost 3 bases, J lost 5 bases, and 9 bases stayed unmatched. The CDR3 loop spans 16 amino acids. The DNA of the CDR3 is TGTGCCATCAGTGACGAGCGGACAGGGGCTGGAGATACGCAGTATTTT. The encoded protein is CAISDERTGAGDTQYF.

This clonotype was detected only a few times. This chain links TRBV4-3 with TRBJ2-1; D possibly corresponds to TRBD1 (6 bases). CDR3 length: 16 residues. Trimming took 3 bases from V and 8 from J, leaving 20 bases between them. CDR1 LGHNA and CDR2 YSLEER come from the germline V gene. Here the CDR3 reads CASSQDRQVPWDEQFF. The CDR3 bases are TGCGCCAGCAGCCAGGATAGACAGGTTCCTTGGGATGAGCAGTTCTTC.

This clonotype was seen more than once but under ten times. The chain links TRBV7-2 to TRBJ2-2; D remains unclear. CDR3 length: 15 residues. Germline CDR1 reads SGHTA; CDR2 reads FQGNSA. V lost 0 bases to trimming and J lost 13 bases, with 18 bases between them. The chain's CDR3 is CASSLAITNTDGLFF. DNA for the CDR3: TGTGCCAGCAGCTTAGCTATTACTAACACCGATGGGCTGTTTTTT.

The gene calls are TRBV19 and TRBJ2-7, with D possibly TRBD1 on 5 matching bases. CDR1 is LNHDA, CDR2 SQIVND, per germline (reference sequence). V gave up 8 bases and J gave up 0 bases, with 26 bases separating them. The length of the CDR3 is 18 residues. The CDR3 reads CASPHSLRGGDLSYEQYF. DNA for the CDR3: TGTGCCAGTCCCCACAGCTTAAGGGGCGGAGATCTCTCCTACGAGCAGTACTTC.

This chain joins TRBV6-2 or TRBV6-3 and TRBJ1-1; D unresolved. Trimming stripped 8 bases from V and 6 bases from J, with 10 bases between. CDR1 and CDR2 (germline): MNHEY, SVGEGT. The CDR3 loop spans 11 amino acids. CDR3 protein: CASAWHSEAFF. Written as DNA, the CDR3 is TGTGCCAGCGCCTGGCACTCTGAAGCTTTCTTT.

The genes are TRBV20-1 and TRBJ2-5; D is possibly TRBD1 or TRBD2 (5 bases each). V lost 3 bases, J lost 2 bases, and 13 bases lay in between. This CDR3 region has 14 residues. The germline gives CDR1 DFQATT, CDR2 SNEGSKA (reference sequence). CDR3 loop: CSASRLGGQETQYF. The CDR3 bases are TGCAGTGCTAGCCGCCTTGGGGGACAAGAGACCCAGTACTTC.

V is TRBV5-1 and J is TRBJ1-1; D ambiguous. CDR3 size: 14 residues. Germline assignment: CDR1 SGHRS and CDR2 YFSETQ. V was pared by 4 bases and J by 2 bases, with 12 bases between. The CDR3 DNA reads TGCGCCAGCAGCCCTCTTACAGCTAACACTGAAGCTTTCTTT. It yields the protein CASSPLTANTEAFF.

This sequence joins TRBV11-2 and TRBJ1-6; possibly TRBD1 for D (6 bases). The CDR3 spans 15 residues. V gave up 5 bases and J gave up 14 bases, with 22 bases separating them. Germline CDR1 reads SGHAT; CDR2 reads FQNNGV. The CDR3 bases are TGTGCCAGCAGCCCCAACAGGGCCTCGGGATTCACCCTCCACTTT. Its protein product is CASSPNRASGFTLHF. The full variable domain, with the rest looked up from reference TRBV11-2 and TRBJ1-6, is EAGVAQSPRYKIIEKRQSVAFWCNPISGHATLYWYQQILGQGPKLLIQFQNNGVVDDSQLPKDRFSAERLKGVDSTLKIQPAKLEDSAVYLCASSPNRASGFTLHFGNGTRLTVT.